Listed here are 29 T cell receptor beta chains from one sample, sequenced in a study of cytomegalovirus exposure and HLA in healthy donors. PCR primers comprised 60 Vbeta and 13 Jbeta primers. Method: immunoSEQ multiplex PCR; TCRdb's copy keeps in-frame clones and lacks some. The sample contains approximately 53,000 clones, roughly 72% of which appear only once. Sequences were obtained from PBMCs. These TCRs come from a woman aged 45-65 years in good health and CMV-seronegative.

This clone appeared a single time. The chain links TRBV10-2 to TRBJ2-2; 10 nucleotides align to TRBD1. This CDR3 comprises 18 residues. Germline CDR1 is WSHSY and CDR2 is SAAADI. The V gene end was trimmed by 6 bases and the J gene end by 5 bases; junction bases not matched to a gene: 15. CDR3 in DNA: TGCGCCAGCAGGGGGCCCTCATGGGGACAGGGGATAACCGGGGAGCTGTTTTTT. Its protein product is CASRGPSWGQGITGELFF.

This clone occurred a few times. This sequence joins TRBV7-9 and TRBJ2-1; D might be TRBD2 (5 bases). The CDR3 consists of 12 residues. Trimming stripped 3 bases from V and 6 bases from J, with 6 bases between. The V gene's germline CDR1 is SEHNR and CDR2 FQNEAQ (reference sequence). The CDR3 here is CASSLGSNEQFF. The CDR3 DNA is TGTGCCAGCAGCTTGGGGAGCAATGAGCAGTTCTTC.

This chain connects TRBV5-1 to TRBJ2-2; 12 nucleotides align to TRBD1. This CDR3 spans 16 amino acids. The germline gives CDR1 SGHRS, CDR2 YFSETQ. The V gene end was trimmed by 0 bases and the J gene end by 7 bases; junction bases not matched to a gene: 4. Here the CDR3 DNA reads TGCGCCAGCAGCTTGGGGGACAGGGGGCAAATCGGGGAGCTGTTTTTT. This encodes CASSLGDRGQIGELFF.

The rearrangement uses TRBV4-2 and TRBJ1-1; D possibly corresponds to TRBD1 (5 bases). CDR1 LGHNA and CDR2 YNFKEQ come from the germline V gene. The length of the CDR3 is 14 residues. Trimming removed 4 bases from V and 6 bases from J, with 15 bases in between. CDR3 DNA sequence: TGTGCCAGCAGCCCGCGGAGGGAAGGGGCTGAAGCTTTCTTT. Translating it yields CASSPRREGAEAFF.

This sequence joins TRBV6-1 and TRBJ2-5; 7 nucleotides match TRBD1. V lost 5 bases to trimming and J lost 1 base; unmatched junction nucleotides: 7. The CDR3 covers 15 residues. Germline CDR1 reads MNHNS; CDR2 reads SASEGT. Here the CDR3 reads CASSRQGPLQETQYF. The DNA for the CDR3 is TGTGCCAGCAGTCGACAGGGCCCCCTCCAAGAGACCCAGTACTTC.

The rearrangement joins TRBV5-1 to TRBJ1-4, with D perhaps matching TRBD1 (5 bases). The CDR3 spans 13 residues. Germline CDR1 SGHRS, CDR2 YFSETQ. V lost 2 bases to trimming and J lost 6 bases, with 8 bases between them. In nucleotides, the CDR3 is TGCGCCAGCAGCTTAGGGGTAGATGAAAAACTGTTTTTT. Its protein product is CASSLGVDEKLFF.

The chain links TRBV4-3 to TRBJ1-2; 7 nucleotides agree with TRBD1. The germline gives CDR1 LGHNA, CDR2 YSLEER. This CDR3 is built from 14 residues. After removal of 5 bases from V and 2 bases from J, the junction contained 5 bases not matched to a gene. CDR3 sequence reads: CASSAQGTNYGYTF. CDR3 DNA sequence: TGCGCCAGCAGCGCACAGGGGACGAACTATGGCTACACCTTC.

The sample holds a few counts of this clone. The chain recombines TRBV6-5 with TRBJ2-5; D might be TRBD1 (6 bases). Germline V gene data show CDR1 as MNHEY and CDR2 as SVGAGI. V lost 6 bases and J 0 bases, leaving 14 bases between the germline ends. The CDR3 is made up of 15 amino acids. The CDR3 sequence is CASSPRTDYQETQYF. The CDR3, as DNA: TGTGCCAGCAGCCCCCGGACAGATTACCAAGAGACCCAGTACTTC.

The V gene is TRBV10-2, the J gene TRBJ1-1; D remains unclear. CDR1 and CDR2 from the germline V gene are WSHSY and SAAADI. This CDR3 is 14 amino acids long. The V end was cut by 3 bases, the J end by 1 base, with 9 bases between. The CDR3 reads CASSDHSQNTEAFF. CDR3 bases: TGCGCCAGCAGTGATCACAGCCAGAACACTGAAGCTTTCTTT.

The chain's CDR3 is CASSSGAGGVNEQFF. Written as DNA, the CDR3 is TGTGCCAGCAGTTCCGGGGCCGGCGGGGTAAATGAGCAGTTCTTC. The rearrangement uses TRBV28 and TRBJ2-1; perhaps TRBD2 as D (6 bases). CDR1 and CDR2 from the germline V gene are MDHEN and SYDVKM. The CDR3 consists of 15 residues. Trimming cost V 4 bases and J 7 bases, with 17 bases left between them.

The chain uses TRBV6-4 and TRBJ2-3; D is possibly TRBD1 (5 bases). Germline V lookup: CDR1 MRHNA, CDR2 SNTAGT. The CDR3 covers 14 residues. The V gene lost 6 bases and the J gene lost 4 bases, with 14 bases spanning the gap. In DNA, the CDR3 is TGTGCCAGCAGCCCTACCTCAGGGTCAGATACGCAGTATTTT. It codes for CASSPTSGSDTQYF.

The chain links TRBV6-6 to TRBJ1-4; maybe TRBD1 (6 bases). The CDR3 is 14 residues long. Germline values: CDR1 MNHNY, CDR2 SVGAGI (reference sequence). V was shortened by 8 bases and J by 1 base, with 11 bases between the two germline ends. The CDR3 bases are TGTGCCAGCGCCCCCAGGGGAACTAATGAAAAACTGTTTTTT. It is translated as CASAPRGTNEKLFF.

This chain links TRBV30 with TRBJ1-6, with 9 bases matching TRBD1. This CDR3 region has 14 residues. Trimming at V came to 4 bases and at J to 10 bases, leaving 8 bases not matched to a gene. Germline loops: CDR1 GTSNPN, CDR2 SVGIG (reference sequence). The CDR3 DNA reads as TGTGCCTGGAATACAGGGGGCGGAGGCTCACCCCTCCACTTT. Amino acids: CAWNTGGGGSPLHF.

This chain joins TRBV21-1 and TRBJ1-1. TRBV21-1 is an annotated pseudogene. There are 17 residues in the CDR3. Here the CDR3 reads CASSKVERAPLNTEAFF. CDR3 coding DNA: TGTGCCAGCAGCAAAGTAGAGAGGGCCCCCTTGAACACTGAAGCTTTCTTT.

This clone was seen a few times. V is TRBV19 and J is TRBJ1-3, with unresolved D. Germline values: CDR1 LNHDA, CDR2 SQIVND (reference sequence). Trimming took off 3 bases at V and 1 base at J, with 10 bases between the two ends. The CDR3 runs 15 residues. The CDR3 nucleotides are TGTGCCAGTAGTATCCCAACCGGGTCTGGAAACACCATATATTTT. It translates to CASSIPTGSGNTIYF. Supplemented by reference TRBV19 and TRBJ1-3, the full variable domain reads DGGITQSPKYLFRKEGQNVTLSCEQNLNHDAMYWYRQDPGQGLRLIYYSQIVNDFQKGDIAEGYSVSREKKESFPLTVTSAQKNPTAFYLCASSIPTGSGNTIYFGEGSWLTVV.

This clone showed up just a few times. The chain has TRBV2 and TRBJ2-3, with TRBD2 matching over 7 bases. The V gene's germline CDR1 is SNHLY and CDR2 FYNNEI. Trimming removed 6 bases from V and 6 bases from J; junction bases left unmatched: 9. The CDR3 has 14 residues. The CDR3 nucleotides read TGTGCCAGCAGAGCGGGGCAACCCGCGGATACGCAGTATTTT. Amino acids: CASRAGQPADTQYF.

The sample holds a few counts of this clone. The chain joins TRBV6-5 to TRBJ2-3; 12 bases fit TRBD2. The CDR3 is 16 amino acids. V shed 2 bases, J shed 6 bases, and the junction held 6 bases outside the gene matches. Germline-derived CDR1 and CDR2 are MNHEY and SVGAGI. This chain's CDR3 is CASSYLAGGREDTQYF. The CDR3 coding sequence is TGTGCCAGCAGTTACCTAGCGGGAGGGCGGGAGGATACGCAGTATTTT.

CDR3 bases: TGTGCCAGCATGACACAGGGTGGGGCCTACGAGCAGTACTTC. It encodes CASMTQGGAYEQYF. This chain links TRBV6-1 with TRBJ2-7; possibly TRBD1 for D (6 bases). CDR1 and CDR2 (germline): MNHNS, SASEGT. Trimming pared 7 bases from V and 2 bases from J, leaving 15 bases between. The CDR3 runs to 14 residues.

The chain recombines TRBV7-2 with TRBJ1-6; 9 nucleotides match TRBD1. Trimming cost V 3 bases and J 6 bases; bases outside gene matches: 12. There are 18 residues in the CDR3. Germline assignment: CDR1 SGHTA and CDR2 FQGNSA. The CDR3 nucleotides are TGTGCCAGCAGCTTTACAGGGGGCGCGGTCTTAGTTAATTCACCCCTCCACTTT. Protein sequence: CASSFTGGAVLVNSPLHF.

This chain uses TRBV7-8 with TRBJ1-5; perhaps TRBD1 as D (5 bases). Trimming cost V 1 base and J 6 bases, with 7 bases left between them. CDR1 is SGHVS and CDR2 is FQNEAQ in the germline V gene. This CDR3 is 13 amino acids long. CDR3 sequence: CASSLDRTQPQHF. The CDR3 DNA reads TGTGCCAGCAGCTTAGACAGGACTCAGCCCCAGCATTTT. The full variable domain, completed using reference TRBV7-8 and TRBJ1-5, is GAGVSQSPRYKVAKRGQDVALRCDPISGHVSLFWYQQALGQGPEFLTYFQNEAQLDKSGLPSDRFFAERPEGSVSTLKIQRTQQEDSAVYLCASSLDRTQPQHFGDGTRLSIL.

The chain employs TRBV7-2 and TRBJ1-2; 7 bases are shared with TRBD1. Per germline, CDR1 SGHTA and CDR2 FQGNSA. Trimming cost V 6 bases and J 8 bases; bases outside gene matches: 6. This CDR3 spans 12 amino acids. The CDR3 nucleotides are TGTGCCAGCAGTCTCAGACAGGGCGGCTACACCTTC. The encoded protein is CASSLRQGGYTF.

The chain has TRBV28 and TRBJ1-5; D possibly corresponds to TRBD1 (6 bases). CDR3 length: 15 amino acids. Germline-derived CDR1 and CDR2 are MDHEN and SYDVKM. The V end was cut by 4 bases, the J end by 5 bases, with 15 bases between. The CDR3 DNA reads as TGTGCCAGCAGTTCGCCGACAGGATGGGATCAGCCCCAGCATTTT. It yields the protein CASSSPTGWDQPQHF.

As regards this clone: With a far larger clone one base away, a read error is the likely cause. The J gene is TRBJ1-5, the V gene TRBV28; TRBD1 is a possible D gene (5 bases). Germline V gene lookup returns CDR1 MDHEN and CDR2 SYDVKM. This CDR3 is 16 amino acids long. The CDR3 nucleotides read TGTGCCCGCAGTTTGGGGCCTCAAAGTAGCAATCAGCCCCAGCATTTT. Translating gives CARSLGPQSSNQPQHF.

This clone was detected only a few times. The J gene is TRBJ1-5, the V gene TRBV6-1; 10 bases match TRBD1. This CDR3 has 13 residues. J lost 7 bases, V lost 8 bases, and 5 bases had no gene match. The germline gives CDR1 MNHNS, CDR2 SASEGT. In DNA form, the CDR3 reads TGTGCCAGCCAGGGGGACAGGGGACAGCCCCAGCATTTT. It codes for CASQGDRGQPQHF.

The rearrangement links TRBV6-5 to TRBJ2-2; 9 nucleotides line up with TRBD2. CDR1 is MNHEY, CDR2 SVGAGI, per germline. J was trimmed by 4 bases and V by 7 bases; bases with no gene match: 7. The CDR3 is 15 residues long. CDR3 sequence: CASTRASGVTGELFF. Written as DNA, the CDR3 is TGTGCCAGCACCCGGGCTAGCGGGGTCACCGGGGAGCTGTTTTTT.

This chain joins TRBV9 and TRBJ1-1; no clear D. The CDR3 has 13 amino acids. Germline loops: CDR1 SGDLS, CDR2 YYNGEE. V was pared by 4 bases and J by 4 bases, with 11 bases between. The CDR3, as DNA: TGTGCCAGCAGCCCTACCCCGAGCACTGAAGCTTTCTTT. Its translation is CASSPTPSTEAFF.

The chain employs TRBV5-1 and TRBJ2-5; D is possibly TRBD2 (5 bases). V dropped 4 bases and J dropped 1 base, with 11 bases sitting between them. CDR3 length equals 14 residues. Germline V gene data show CDR1 as SGHRS and CDR2 as YFSETQ. CDR3 sequence reads: CASSPGGGQETQYF. The CDR3 DNA reads TGCGCCAGCAGCCCCGGTGGAGGCCAAGAGACCCAGTACTTC.

CDR3 protein: CASSLGGSGGQETQYF. In DNA form, the CDR3 reads TGTGCCAGCAGCTTGGGTGGAAGCGGGGGGCAAGAGACCCAGTACTTC. The J gene is TRBJ2-5, the V gene TRBV5-4; 9 bases are shared with TRBD2. This CDR3 has 16 residues. Losses at the gene ends were 0 bases for V and 2 bases for J; bases not matched to a gene: 5. The germline gives CDR1 SGHNT, CDR2 YYREEE (reference sequence).

The table lists this clone with a count of one. The chain employs TRBV18 and TRBJ2-3, with TRBD2 matching over 13 bases. V was pared by 5 bases and J by 5 bases, with 7 bases of the junction left unmatched. The CDR3 consists of 16 residues. The germline V gene has CDR1 KGHSH and CDR2 LQKENI. CDR3 sequence reads: CASSYRLAGGRDTQYF. In DNA form, the CDR3 reads TGTGCCAGCTCATATCGACTAGCGGGGGGTCGAGATACGCAGTATTTT.